One and the same sample provided the 17 T cell receptor beta chains below, sequenced in a study of HIV-infected patients and healthy controls. No cell fractionation was done, so the repertoire covers all unsorted peripheral blood T cells. About 540 ng RNA was reverse transcribed with alpha and beta constant-region primers. Using multiplexing indices, alpha and beta chain libraries were generated apart by chain-specific third strand synthesis. TCRdb independently ran MiXCR on the 5' RACE reads; one entry per CDR3 protein. Of some 6,000 distinct CDR3 sequences listed, under 9.5% are singletons. The sample was blood, taken before antiretroviral therapy. The receptors shown here come from an adult with HIV infection.

The J gene is TRBJ2-3, the V gene TRBV15; 7 positions match TRBD1. The germline CDR1 and CDR2 sequences are LNHNV and YYDKDF (reference sequence). The CDR3 is 14 residues long. Losses at the gene ends were 5 bases for V and 4 bases for J; bases not matched to a gene: 6. As DNA, the CDR3 is TGTGCCACCAGCGGGCAGGGGGTGCCAGATACGCAGTATTTT. This gives the protein CATSGQGVPDTQYF.

In this sample, this clonotype turned up many times. V and J are TRBV27 and TRBJ1-6; D not resolved. Trimming removed 3 bases at V and 6 bases at J, with 9 bases between. The length of the CDR3 is 14 residues. Germline CDR1 and CDR2: MNHEY and SMNVEV (reference sequence). The CDR3 sequence: CASSFGSGNSPLHF. The CDR3 DNA reads TGTGCCAGCAGTTTTGGCAGCGGTAATTCACCCCTCCACTTT.

This clonotype counts as medium-sized. The chain carries TRBV5-1 and TRBJ2-2; 7 bases agree with TRBD1. The V gene's germline CDR1 is SGHRS and CDR2 YFSETQ. Trimming took 2 bases from V and 1 from J; bases not matched to a gene: 2. This CDR3 is 15 amino acids long. The CDR3 coding sequence is TGCGCCAGCAGCTTCAGGACAGGGAACACCGGGGAGCTGTTTTTT. Its protein is CASSFRTGNTGELFF.

By frequency in the sample, this clonotype is medium-sized. The chain couples TRBV9 to TRBJ2-5; 7 nucleotides align to TRBD1. V lost 0 bases to trimming and J lost 1 base; unmatched junction nucleotides: 6. CDR3 length: 16 amino acids. Germline V gene lookup returns CDR1 SGDLS and CDR2 YYNGEE. The CDR3 coding sequence is TGTGCCAGCAGCGTAGCTGCCGGGACAGCCCAAGAGACCCAGTACTTC. It specifies CASSVAAGTAQETQYF.

This clonotype is labeled medium-sized. This chain connects TRBV11-1 to TRBJ2-5; 7 bases are shared with TRBD1. Unmatched junction bases numbered 9, after V lost 5 bases and J lost 3 bases. This CDR3 has 15 residues. Germline V CDR1 and CDR2: SGHAT, FQDESV (reference sequence). CDR3 in DNA: TGTGCCAGCAGCGAAGGTTGGGGGACAGAAGAGACCCAGTACTTC. Its protein product is CASSEGWGTEETQYF.

V is TRBV3-1 and J is TRBJ2-1, with TRBD2 as a possible D gene (5 bases). The CDR3 length is 14 residues. Germline-derived CDR1 and CDR2 are LGHDT and YNNKEL (reference sequence). Trimming removed 0 bases at V and 6 bases at J, with 9 bases between. The CDR3 DNA follows: TGTGCCAGCAGCCAAGAGTATGGACTCAATGAGCAGTTCTTC. Amino acid sequence: CASSQEYGLNEQFF.

Sample share makes this clonotype medium-sized (0.01 to 0.1%). This chain links TRBV6-5 with TRBJ2-5; 10 nucleotides align to TRBD1. CDR1 MNHEY and CDR2 SVGAGI come from the germline V gene. V lost 7 bases to trimming and J lost 2 bases; unmatched junction nucleotides: 10. The CDR3 loop spans 16 amino acids. The CDR3 protein is CASKISRGQGQETQYF. The CDR3 region has the DNA TGTGCCAGCAAGATATCTAGGGGACAGGGGCAAGAGACCCAGTACTTC.

This clonotype has only one observation. The V gene is TRBV4-2, the J gene TRBJ2-2; TRBD2 aligns across 8 bases. The CDR3 consists of 15 residues. V shed 1 base, J shed 5 bases, and the junction held 3 bases outside the gene matches. From germline, CDR1 is LGHNA and CDR2 YNFKEQ. The CDR3, as DNA: TGTGCCAGCAGCCAAGCAGCGGGGGTTACCGGGGAGCTGTTTTTT. It specifies CASSQAAGVTGELFF.

A few counts support this clonotype. The chain couples TRBV4-1 to TRBJ2-2; D not resolved. In germline, CDR1 is MGHRA, CDR2 YSYEKL. The CDR3 totals 13 residues. V gave up 4 bases and J gave up 4 bases, with 7 bases separating them. CDR3 DNA sequence: TGCGCCAGCAGCCCAGGAAGCACCGGGGAGCTGTTTTTT. The encoded protein is CASSPGSTGELFF.

Judged by abundance, this clonotype is medium-sized. This rearrangement joins TRBV30 to TRBJ1-3; D gene unclear. In germline, CDR1 is GTSNPN, CDR2 SVGIG (reference sequence). The V and J ends lost 3 bases and 4 bases respectively, with 16 bases between them. The CDR3 extends over 15 amino acids. Written as DNA, the CDR3 is TGTGCCTGGAGCAAGTTAGGGATTACCGGAAACACCATATATTTT. This encodes CAWSKLGITGNTIYF.

This clonotype is judged large. The chain combines TRBV2 with TRBJ2-7; D possibly corresponds to TRBD1 (5 bases). Trimming removed 3 bases from V and 6 bases from J, with 12 bases in between. Germline V gene sequence: CDR1 SNHLY, CDR2 FYNNEI. This CDR3 contains 13 residues. The CDR3 reads CASSEIRGFEQYV. CDR3 nucleotides: TGTGCCAGCAGTGAGATTAGGGGTTTCGAGCAGTACGTC.

This clonotype was counted ten times or more. This chain joins TRBV20-1 and TRBJ2-1; a weak D match, TRBD2 (6 bases). This CDR3 is built from 13 residues. The germline gives CDR1 DFQATT, CDR2 SNEGSKA (reference sequence). Trimming removed 3 bases at V and 4 bases at J, with 10 bases between. The CDR3 is CSASGSSYNEQFF. CDR3 coding DNA: TGCAGTGCTAGCGGGAGTAGTTACAATGAGCAGTTCTTC.

There are many counts of this clonotype. CDR3 bases: TGTGCCAGCAGTGACTTAAGACAGGGGTACGAGCAGTACTTC. Protein product: CASSDLRQGYEQYF. The chain is built from TRBV2 and TRBJ2-7; TRBD1 matches at 8 bases. V lost 3 bases, J lost 4 bases, and 5 bases stayed unmatched. CDR3 size: 14 residues. Germline V lookup: CDR1 SNHLY, CDR2 FYNNEI.

By share, this clonotype counts as medium-sized. The chain joins TRBV30 to TRBJ2-5; TRBD2 matches at 7 bases. The CDR3 runs to 15 residues. The V gene's germline CDR1 is GTSNPN and CDR2 SVGIG (reference sequence). The trim removed 0 bases at V and 4 bases at J, leaving 8 bases unmatched. CDR3 nucleotide sequence: TGTGCCTGGAGTGTACCCCAGCGGGATTCAGAGACCCAGTACTTC. Its protein is CAWSVPQRDSETQYF.

By share, this clonotype ranks as medium-sized. The chain is built from TRBV11-3 and TRBJ2-1, with 9 nucleotides matching TRBD1. V trimming: 3 bases; J trimming: 8 bases; junction bases outside the gene matches: 8. Per the germline V gene, CDR1 is SGHNT and CDR2 is YENEEA. CDR3 length: 15 amino acids. For the CDR3, the DNA is TGTGCCAGCAGCTTTGATGGGACAGGGTACGATGAGCAGTTCTTC. It translates to CASSFDGTGYDEQFF.

This clonotype was recorded many times. The chain combines TRBV5-1 with TRBJ2-5; no definite D call. From germline, CDR1 is SGHRS and CDR2 YFSETQ. This CDR3 is 15 amino acids long. The V end lost 4 bases, the J end lost 0 bases, and 13 bases lay between the germline ends. In DNA form, the CDR3 reads TGCGCCAGCAGCGAAAACACGTTATACCAAGAGACCCAGTACTTC. Its translation: CASSENTLYQETQYF.

The chain links TRBV7-9 to TRBJ2-2, with 7 bases identical to TRBD1. Per germline, CDR1 SEHNR and CDR2 FQNEAQ (reference sequence). The CDR3 has 15 residues. The ends lost 5 bases at V and 0 bases at J; junction bases unmatched: 3. The DNA of the CDR3 is TGTGCCAGCAGCCCAGGACAGGCGAACACCGGGGAGCTGTTTTTT. This gives the protein CASSPGQANTGELFF. The full variable domain, its missing parts supplied by reference TRBV7-9 and TRBJ2-2, is DTGVSQNPRHKITKRGQNVTFRCDPISEHNRLYWYRQTLGQGPEFLTYFQNEAQLEKSRLLSDRFSAERPKGSFSTLEIQRTEQGDSAMYLCASSPGQANTGELFFGEGSRLTVL.